This is a list of T cell receptor beta chains from one sample in a study of shared T cell receptors in the human thymus. Profiling relied on immunoSEQ multiplex PCR, and the TCRdb table lists in-frame clones only, not all of them. The profile shows some 720,000 clones, roughly 90% of them singletons. These data were likewise used in another study, on human thymus T cells.

What was sequenced was thymocytes. These receptor sequences come from a boy under three years old with a congenital heart defect. Both conserved end residues are part of each CDR3.

14,TRBV6-6,CASSYEGQNYGYTF
22,TRBV4-3,CASSQLLWPRGRSGLAGNEQFF
16,TRBV19,CASSIVSLGGNQPQHF
13,TRBV27,CSSRDRGHETQYF
18,TRBV7-6,CASSFLVIPPGGNQPQHF
15,TRBV29-1,CSAGDRGPTNEKLFF
18,TRBV4-1,CASSQVAPARGIGGELFF
18,TRBV6-1,CASSEVSSTTGSGNTIYF
17,TRBV6-4,CASSDGSTSGTPATQYF
19,TRBV14,CASSPSGLKGREGRDTQYF
15,TRBV6-5,CASSYGSPRQETQYF
15,TRBV5-1,CASSRSASTKETQYF
12,TRBV6-5,CASSYAGEKLFF
12,TRBV29-1,CSAKRGHGELFF
16,TRBV7-9,CASSFRDRGLTGELFF
13,TRBV6-5,CASSLRVSYEQYF
17,TRBV14,CASSQEPRGGSGNTIYF
15,TRBV18,CASSPRGSSGNTIYF
14,TRBV7-2,CASSFGLAGGEQFF
14,TRBV7-2,CASSFFTTSDEQYF
16,TRBV5-8,CASRRDRDEAGNTIYF
19,TRBV4-1,CASSQLLEDRGLGYNEQFF
16,TRBV6-1,CASSEEGGWGPYEQYF
16,TRBV30,CAWSVRRGTPYNEQFF
15,TRBV27,CASSFWDRDTGELFF
19,TRBV4-3,CASSLQQWTKREGQGELFF
15,TRBV27,CASDPRGGNNQPQHF
16,TRBV15,CATSSPSGLAGNEQFF